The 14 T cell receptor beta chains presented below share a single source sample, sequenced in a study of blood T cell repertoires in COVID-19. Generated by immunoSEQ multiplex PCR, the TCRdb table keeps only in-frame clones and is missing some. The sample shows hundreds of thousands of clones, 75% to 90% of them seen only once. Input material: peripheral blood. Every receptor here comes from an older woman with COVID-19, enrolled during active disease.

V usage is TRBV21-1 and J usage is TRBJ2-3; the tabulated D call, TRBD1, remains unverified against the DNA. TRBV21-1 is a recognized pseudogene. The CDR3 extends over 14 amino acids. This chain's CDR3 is CASSKGTGLDTQYF. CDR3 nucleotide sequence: TGTGCCAGCAGCAAAGGGACAGGGTTGGATACGCAGTATTTT.

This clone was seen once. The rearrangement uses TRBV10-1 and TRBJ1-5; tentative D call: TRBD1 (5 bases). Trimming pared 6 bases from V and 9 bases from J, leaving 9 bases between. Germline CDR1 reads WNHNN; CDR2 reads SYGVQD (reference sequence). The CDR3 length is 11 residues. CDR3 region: CASRAGGPQHF. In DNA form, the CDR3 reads TGCGCCAGCAGGGCCGGGGGGCCCCAGCATTTT.

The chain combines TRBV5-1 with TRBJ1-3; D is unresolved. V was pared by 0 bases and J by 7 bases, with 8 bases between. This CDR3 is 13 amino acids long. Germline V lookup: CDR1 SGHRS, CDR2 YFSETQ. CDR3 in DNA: TGCGCCAGCAGCTTGGCCGTGGAGAACACCATATATTTT. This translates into CASSLAVENTIYF.

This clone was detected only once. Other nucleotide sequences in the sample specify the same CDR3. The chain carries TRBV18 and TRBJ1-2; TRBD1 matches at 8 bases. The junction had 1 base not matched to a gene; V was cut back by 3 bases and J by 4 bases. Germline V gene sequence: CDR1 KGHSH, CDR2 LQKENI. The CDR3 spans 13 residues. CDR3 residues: CASSPTGGYGYTF. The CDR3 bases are TGTGCCAGCTCACCCACAGGGGGCTATGGCTACACCTTC.

CDR3 in amino acids: CASSSSGLAGGPYGRETQYF. CDR3 nucleotides: TGTGCCAGCAGTTCGTCGGGACTAGCGGGTGGCCCTTACGGGAGGGAGACCCAGTACTTC. This chain uses TRBV28 with TRBJ2-5; 12 bases are a match to TRBD2. CDR3 length equals 20 residues. V gave up 4 bases and J gave up 5 bases; unmatched junction bases: 20. Per germline, CDR1 MDHEN and CDR2 SYDVKM.

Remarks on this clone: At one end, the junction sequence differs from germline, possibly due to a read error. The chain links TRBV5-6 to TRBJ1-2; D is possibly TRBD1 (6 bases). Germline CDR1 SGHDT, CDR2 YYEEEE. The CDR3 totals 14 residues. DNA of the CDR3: TGTGCCAGCAGTTTGGACAGCCAGGTCTATGGCTACACCTTC. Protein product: CASSLDSQVYGYTF.

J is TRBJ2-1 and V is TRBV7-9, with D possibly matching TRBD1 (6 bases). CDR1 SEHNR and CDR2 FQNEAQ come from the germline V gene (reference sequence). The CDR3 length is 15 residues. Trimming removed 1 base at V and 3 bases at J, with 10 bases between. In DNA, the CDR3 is TGTGCCAGCAGCTTAGTTTCGACAGGCTACAATGAGCAGTTCTTC. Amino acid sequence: CASSLVSTGYNEQFF.

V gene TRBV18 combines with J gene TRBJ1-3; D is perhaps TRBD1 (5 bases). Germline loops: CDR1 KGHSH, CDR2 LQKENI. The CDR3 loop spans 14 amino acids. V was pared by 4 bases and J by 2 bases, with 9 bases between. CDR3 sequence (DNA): TGTGCCAGCTCACGGGGGGGACCTGGAAACACCATATATTTT. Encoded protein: CASSRGGPGNTIYF.

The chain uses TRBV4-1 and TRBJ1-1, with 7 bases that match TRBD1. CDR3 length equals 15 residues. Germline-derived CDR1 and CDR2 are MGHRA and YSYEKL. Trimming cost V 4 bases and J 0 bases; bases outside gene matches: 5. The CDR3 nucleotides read TGCGCCAGCAGCCTAGAGGGGGCCTTGAACACTGAAGCTTTCTTT. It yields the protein CASSLEGALNTEAFF.

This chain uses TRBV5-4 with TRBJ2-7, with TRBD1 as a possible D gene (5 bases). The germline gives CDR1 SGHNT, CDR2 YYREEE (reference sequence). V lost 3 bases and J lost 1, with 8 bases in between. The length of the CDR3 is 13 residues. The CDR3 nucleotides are TGTGCCAGCAGCTACAGGAGTTCCTACGAGCAGTACTTC. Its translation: CASSYRSSYEQYF.

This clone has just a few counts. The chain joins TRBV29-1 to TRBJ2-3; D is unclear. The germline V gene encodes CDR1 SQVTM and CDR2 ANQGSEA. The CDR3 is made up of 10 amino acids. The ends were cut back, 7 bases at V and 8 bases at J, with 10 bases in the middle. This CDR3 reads CSDTSGTQYF. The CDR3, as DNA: TGCAGCGATACTTCCGGTACGCAGTATTTT.

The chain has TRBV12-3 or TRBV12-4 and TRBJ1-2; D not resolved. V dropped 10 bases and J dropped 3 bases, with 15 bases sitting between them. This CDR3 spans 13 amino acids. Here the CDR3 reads CATARAGDYGYTF. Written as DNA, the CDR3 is TGTGCCACTGCTAGGGCCGGGGACTATGGCTACACCTTC.

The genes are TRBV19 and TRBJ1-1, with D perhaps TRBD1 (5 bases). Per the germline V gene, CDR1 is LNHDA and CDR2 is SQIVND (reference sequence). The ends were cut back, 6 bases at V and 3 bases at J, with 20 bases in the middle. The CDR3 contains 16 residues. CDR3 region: CASRILLRGLDTEAFF. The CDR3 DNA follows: TGTGCCAGTAGAATCCTGCTGCGGGGCTTAGACACTGAAGCTTTCTTT.

CDR3 sequence: CASSEKRGEREETQYF. In nucleotides, the CDR3 is TGTGCCAGCAGTGAGAAGCGGGGGGAAAGGGAAGAGACCCAGTACTTC. The V call is TRBV2, the J call TRBJ2-5; 9 bases are shared with TRBD2. There are 16 residues in the CDR3. Germline V gene sequence: CDR1 SNHLY, CDR2 FYNNEI. Trimming at V came to 3 bases and at J to 3 bases, leaving 8 bases not matched to a gene. The full variable domain, in which reference TRBV2 and TRBJ2-5 provide the parts outside the CDR3, is EPEVTQTPSHQVTQMGQEVILRCVPISNHLYFYWYRQILGQKVEFLVSFYNNEISEKSEIFDDQFSVERPDGSNFTLKIRSTKLEDSAMYFCASSEKRGEREETQYFGPGTRLLVL.